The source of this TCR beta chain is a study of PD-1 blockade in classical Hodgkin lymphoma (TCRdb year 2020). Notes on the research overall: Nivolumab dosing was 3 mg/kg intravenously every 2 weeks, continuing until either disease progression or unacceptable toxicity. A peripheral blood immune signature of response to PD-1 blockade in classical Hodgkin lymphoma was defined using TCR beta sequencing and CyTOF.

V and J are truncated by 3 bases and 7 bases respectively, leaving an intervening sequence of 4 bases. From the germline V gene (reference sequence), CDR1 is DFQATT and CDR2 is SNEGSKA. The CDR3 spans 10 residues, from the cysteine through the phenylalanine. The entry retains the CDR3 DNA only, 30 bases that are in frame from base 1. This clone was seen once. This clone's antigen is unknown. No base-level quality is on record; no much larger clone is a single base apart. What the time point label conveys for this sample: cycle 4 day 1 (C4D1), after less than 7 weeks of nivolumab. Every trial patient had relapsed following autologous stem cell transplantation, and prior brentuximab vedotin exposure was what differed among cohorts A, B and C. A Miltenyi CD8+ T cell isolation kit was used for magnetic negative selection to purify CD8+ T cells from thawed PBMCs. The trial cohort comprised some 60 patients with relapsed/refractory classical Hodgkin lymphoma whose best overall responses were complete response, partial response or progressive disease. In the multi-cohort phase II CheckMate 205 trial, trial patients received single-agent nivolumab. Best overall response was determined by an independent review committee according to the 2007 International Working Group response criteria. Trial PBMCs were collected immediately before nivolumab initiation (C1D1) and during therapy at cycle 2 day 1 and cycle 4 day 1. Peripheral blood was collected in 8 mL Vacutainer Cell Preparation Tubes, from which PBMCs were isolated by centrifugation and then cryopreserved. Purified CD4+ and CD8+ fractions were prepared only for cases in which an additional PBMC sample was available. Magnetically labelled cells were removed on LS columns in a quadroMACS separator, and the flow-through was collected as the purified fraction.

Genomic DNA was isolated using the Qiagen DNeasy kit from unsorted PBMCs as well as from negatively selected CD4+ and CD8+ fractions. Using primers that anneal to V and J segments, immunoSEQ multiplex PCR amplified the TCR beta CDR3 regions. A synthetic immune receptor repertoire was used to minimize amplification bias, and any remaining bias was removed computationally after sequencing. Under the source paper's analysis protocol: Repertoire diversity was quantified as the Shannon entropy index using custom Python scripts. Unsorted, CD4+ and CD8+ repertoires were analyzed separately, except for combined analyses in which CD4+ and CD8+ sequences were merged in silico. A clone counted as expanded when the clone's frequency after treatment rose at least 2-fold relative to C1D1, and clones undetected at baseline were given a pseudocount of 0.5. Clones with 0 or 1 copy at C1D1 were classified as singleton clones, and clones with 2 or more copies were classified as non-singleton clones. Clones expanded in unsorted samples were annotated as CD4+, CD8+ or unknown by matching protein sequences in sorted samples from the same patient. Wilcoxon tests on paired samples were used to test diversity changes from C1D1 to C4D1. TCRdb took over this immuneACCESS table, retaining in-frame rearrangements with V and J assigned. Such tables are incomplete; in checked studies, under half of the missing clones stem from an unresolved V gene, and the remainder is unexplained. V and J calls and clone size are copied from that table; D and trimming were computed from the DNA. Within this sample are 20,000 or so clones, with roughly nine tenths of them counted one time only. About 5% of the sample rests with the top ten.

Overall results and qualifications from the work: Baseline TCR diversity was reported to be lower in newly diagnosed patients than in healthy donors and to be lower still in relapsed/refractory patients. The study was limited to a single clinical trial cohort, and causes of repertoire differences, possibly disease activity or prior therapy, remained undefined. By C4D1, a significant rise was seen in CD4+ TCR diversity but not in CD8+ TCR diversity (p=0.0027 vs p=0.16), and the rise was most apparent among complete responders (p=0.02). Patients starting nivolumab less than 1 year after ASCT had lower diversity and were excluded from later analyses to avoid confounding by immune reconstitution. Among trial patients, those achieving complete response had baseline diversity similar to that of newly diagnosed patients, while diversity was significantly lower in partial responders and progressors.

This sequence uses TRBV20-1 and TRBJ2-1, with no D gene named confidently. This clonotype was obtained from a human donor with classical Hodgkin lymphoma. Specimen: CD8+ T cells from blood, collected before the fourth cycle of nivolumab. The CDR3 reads CSASVNEQFF. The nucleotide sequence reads TGCAGTGCTAGTGTTAATGAGCAGTTCTTC.